This passage covers 14 T cell receptor beta chains from one sample sequenced in a study of shared clonotypes between healthy human individuals. Only in-frame clones appear in the TCRdb table, and some are missing; sequencing was by immunoSEQ multiplex PCR. The sample consists of some 2,500,000 clones, 92% of them appearing once. The sample taken for sequencing was naive CD4+ T cells from PBMCs. Subset meaning: CD45RA+ positively selected. Source of these receptors: a man between 18 and 35 years old in good health. Some clones in this sample may be carry-over from other donors' samples.

The gene calls are TRBV29-1 and TRBJ1-3, with a tentative D call TRBD1 (6 bases). Germline loops: CDR1 SQVTM, CDR2 ANQGSEA. The CDR3 contains 16 residues. Deletions cut 4 bases from V and 2 bases from J, with 18 bases between. DNA of the CDR3: TGCAGCGTTGTAAGACAGGTCGGGGGAGCTGGAAACACCATATATTTT. It codes for CSVVRQVGGAGNTIYF.

The chain links TRBV27 to TRBJ1-2, with TRBD1 as a possible D gene (5 bases). CDR3 length equals 16 residues. Germline assignment: CDR1 MNHEY and CDR2 SMNVEV (reference sequence). V shed 1 base and J shed 2 bases, with 14 bases lying between them. Written as DNA, the CDR3 is TGTGCCAGCAGTTTATGGGGGAGTGGGGGGAACTATGGCTACACCTTC. It codes for CASSLWGSGGNYGYTF.

This clone occurred a few times. The chain links TRBV2 to TRBJ1-2; D is uncertain. Trimming removed 3 bases at V and 13 bases at J, with 18 bases between. This CDR3 comprises 13 residues. The germline V gene has CDR1 SNHLY and CDR2 FYNNEI. The CDR3 coding sequence is TGTGCCAGCAGTGATAGCCAGGACTATGGTGGCACCTTC. Protein product: CASSDSQDYGGTF.

V is TRBV5-1 and J is TRBJ2-7; 9 bases map to TRBD2. The ends lost 2 bases at V and 2 bases at J; junction bases unmatched: 5. CDR3 length: 15 amino acids. CDR1 and CDR2 (germline): SGHRS, YFSETQ. The CDR3 protein is CASSFGGRATYEQYF. DNA for the CDR3: TGCGCCAGCAGCTTTGGCGGGAGGGCCACCTACGAGCAGTACTTC.

This chain joins TRBV7-9 and TRBJ1-2, with TRBD1 as a possible D gene (6 bases). This CDR3 has 15 amino acids. Per the germline V gene, CDR1 is SEHNR and CDR2 is FQNEAQ (reference sequence). V was shortened by 5 bases and J by 7 bases, with 20 bases between the two germline ends. The CDR3 protein is CASSQIRGAGSGYTF. DNA for the CDR3: TGTGCCAGCAGCCAGATTCGGGGGGCCGGGAGTGGCTACACCTTC.

The chain has TRBV5-1 and TRBJ2-5; the D gene is possibly TRBD1 (6 bases). V lost 5 bases, J lost 4 bases, and 18 bases lay in between. Germline CDR1 is SGHRS and CDR2 is YFSETQ. CDR3 length: 15 residues. DNA for the CDR3: TGCGCCAGCAGTTACCAGGGGCCCGTGGGAGAGACCCAGTACTTC. Amino acid sequence: CASSYQGPVGETQYF.

The chain carries TRBV9 and TRBJ2-2; D gene unclear. This CDR3 comprises 15 residues. V was trimmed by 1 base and J by 2 bases, leaving 9 bases between them. Germline loops: CDR1 SGDLS, CDR2 YYNGEE. The CDR3 nucleotides are TGTGCCAGCAGCGTAATCGGGCAAAACACCGGGGAGCTGTTTTTT. Translated: CASSVIGQNTGELFF.

This sequence joins TRBV4-1 and TRBJ1-4; unclear D gene. This CDR3 is built from 14 residues. V was pared by 1 base and J by 8 bases, with 11 bases between. Germline V CDR1 and CDR2: MGHRA, YSYEKL. The CDR3 nucleotides are TGCGCCAGCAGCCAAGGCGGCAGTGGAGAAAAACTGTTTTTT. Translated, it gives CASSQGGSGEKLFF.

The chain uses TRBV9 and TRBJ2-2; a weak D match, TRBD1 (6 bases). Trimming shortened V by 4 bases and J by 1 base, and 11 bases separated the two germline ends. There are 15 residues in the CDR3. Looked up from germline, CDR1 is SGDLS and CDR2 is YYNGEE. Here the CDR3 reads CASSPGQGNTGELFF. CDR3 DNA sequence: TGTGCCAGCAGCCCGGGACAAGGGAACACCGGGGAGCTGTTTTTT.

The chain has TRBV27 and TRBJ2-1; 13 bases match TRBD2. Germline assignment: CDR1 MNHEY and CDR2 SMNVEV (reference sequence). The CDR3 covers 16 residues. The junction had 4 bases not matched to a gene; V was cut back by 2 bases and J by 6 bases. The CDR3 loop reads CASSLPRTSGSNEQFF. The CDR3 DNA follows: TGTGCCAGCAGTTTACCCAGGACTAGCGGGAGCAATGAGCAGTTCTTC.

This chain joins TRBV5-1 and TRBJ2-7, with 16 bases fitting TRBD2. Germline loops: CDR1 SGHRS, CDR2 YFSETQ. V was clipped by 8 bases and J by 3 bases; unmatched bases: 8. This CDR3 spans 16 amino acids. CDR3 coding DNA: TGCGCCAGTACCCCGGGACTAGCGGGAGGGAGCTACGAGCAGTACTTC. It encodes CASTPGLAGGSYEQYF.

The V call is TRBV28, the J call TRBJ1-2, with TRBD1 identical over 10 bases. This CDR3 is 17 amino acids long. Germline V gene sequence: CDR1 MDHEN, CDR2 SYDVKM. V shed 5 bases, J shed 2 bases, and the junction held 11 bases outside the gene matches. The CDR3 bases are TGTGCCAGCAGTCCCTCCGGACAGGGGGATCAAAACTATGGCTACACCTTC. Its translation is CASSPSGQGDQNYGYTF.

The count of this clone is one. This CDR3 reads CASSSDRSNGYTF. The DNA of the CDR3 is TGTGCCAGCAGCTCGGACAGATCGAACGGCTACACCTTC. This chain links TRBV7-9 with TRBJ1-2; TRBD1 might be the D (6 bases). The germline V and J ends were trimmed by 4 bases and 8 bases, with 14 bases remaining between them. Germline lookup yields CDR1 SEHNR and CDR2 FQNEAQ (reference sequence). The CDR3 has 13 residues.

V is TRBV18 and J is TRBJ2-5, with 8 bases aligning to TRBD1. This CDR3 has 15 amino acids. V gave up 3 bases and J gave up 5 bases; unmatched junction bases: 8. The germline gives CDR1 KGHSH, CDR2 LQKENI. CDR3 amino acids: CASSPWTGMSETQYF. CDR3 in DNA: TGTGCCAGCTCACCGTGGACAGGGATGAGTGAGACCCAGTACTTC.